This entry lists 21 T cell receptor beta chains sequenced from one sample in a study of blood T cells in healthy people across ages. A J-beta primer mix and a sample-barcoded 5' primer were used in a second PCR of about 7 to 12 cycles. Using its own MiXCR run on the 5' RACE reads, TCRdb lists one record per CDR3 protein. The table shows hundreds of thousands of distinct CDR3 sequences, with approximately 24% occurring only once. Separately, the same data were catalogued under a study of T cells of mothers and their children.

Input material: blood. These receptor sequences come from a boy between 10 and 17 years old in good health.

In this sample, this clonotype turned up a few times. This chain joins TRBV5-1 and TRBJ2-1; TRBD2 might be the D (6 bases). Trimming left V 4 bases short and J 8 bases short, with 19 bases between. The V gene's germline CDR1 is SGHRS and CDR2 YFSETQ. This CDR3 is 15 amino acids long. The CDR3 here is CASSKVGLQSDEQFF. CDR3 sequence (DNA): TGCGCCAGCAGCAAGGTGGGACTCCAAAGCGATGAGCAGTTCTTC.

This clonotype was seen only a few times. The chain has TRBV28 and TRBJ1-4; 7 nucleotides match TRBD1. CDR3 length: 14 residues. Per germline, CDR1 MDHEN and CDR2 SYDVKM. Trimming at V came to 6 bases and at J to 10 bases, leaving 11 bases not matched to a gene. The CDR3 protein is CASRTGQSTGKLFF. CDR3 coding DNA: TGTGCCAGCAGGACAGGGCAGTCGACAGGAAAACTGTTTTTT.

V gene TRBV5-1 combines with J gene TRBJ2-5; D not resolved. This CDR3 contains 12 residues. V gave up 4 bases and J gave up 6 bases, with 10 bases separating them. Germline CDR1 reads SGHRS; CDR2 reads YFSETQ. CDR3 nucleotides: TGCGCCAGCAGCACCCACCCTCAGACCCAGTACTTC. As protein: CASSTHPQTQYF.

In its sample, this clonotype was seen a few times. The chain links TRBV7-9 to TRBJ2-3, with D tentatively TRBD1 (6 bases). CDR1 and CDR2 (germline): SEHNR, FQNEAQ (reference sequence). The V end lost 2 bases, the J end lost 0 bases, and 15 bases lay between the germline ends. The CDR3 is 17 amino acids. The CDR3 DNA is TGTGCCAGCAGCTTATCGTTAGCGCAGGGGAGCACAGATACGCAGTATTTT. It codes for CASSLSLAQGSTDTQYF.

This chain joins TRBV7-6 and TRBJ1-4; D is possibly TRBD1 (6 bases). V was clipped by 5 bases and J by 4 bases, with 11 bases between them. This CDR3 contains 14 residues. Germline V gene data show CDR1 as SGHVS and CDR2 as FNYEAQ. The CDR3 sequence: CASSPRGNNEKLFF. CDR3 nucleotides: TGTGCCAGCAGCCCTAGGGGGAATAATGAAAAACTGTTTTTT.

This clonotype was counted only a few times. This chain uses TRBV20-1 with TRBJ2-3; maybe TRBD2 (6 bases). CDR1 is DFQATT and CDR2 is SNEGSKA in the germline V gene (reference sequence). The CDR3 spans 14 residues. V was pared by 4 bases and J by 0 bases, with 11 bases between. CDR3: CSATRGGSTDTQYF. The CDR3 region has the DNA TGCAGTGCTACCCGTGGGGGGAGCACAGATACGCAGTATTTT.

The chain links TRBV6-1 to TRBJ1-1; no firm D call. The germline V gene has CDR1 MNHNS and CDR2 SASEGT. The length of the CDR3 is 15 residues. V gave up 0 bases and J gave up 1 base, with 9 bases separating them. CDR3 sequence reads: CASSEAPGANTEAFF. CDR3 in DNA: TGTGCCAGCAGTGAAGCCCCAGGAGCGAACACTGAAGCTTTCTTT.

The count of this clonotype is one. The genes are TRBV28 and TRBJ1-4, with TRBD1 matching 7 bases. This CDR3 has 16 amino acids. V was clipped by 6 bases and J by 0 bases; unmatched bases: 7. Germline CDR1 is MDHEN and CDR2 is SYDVKM. This chain's CDR3 is CASSSDRSPTNEKLFF. The CDR3 DNA follows: TGTGCCAGCAGCTCGGACAGGTCGCCAACTAATGAAAAACTGTTTTTT.

The chain combines TRBV24-1 with TRBJ2-1, with a tentative D call TRBD1 (6 bases). Germline V lookup: CDR1 KGHDR, CDR2 SFDVKD. This CDR3 contains 15 residues. The V and J ends lost 1 base and 4 bases respectively, with 10 bases between them. The CDR3 sequence: CATSDLGGAYNEQFF. The DNA for the CDR3 is TGTGCCACCAGTGATTTAGGGGGAGCATACAATGAGCAGTTCTTC.

This clonotype was detected only a few times. At one boundary the junction diverges from the germline segment, which might be a read error. The J gene is TRBJ2-1, the V gene TRBV5-6, with 11 bases matching TRBD2. Germline assignment: CDR1 SGHDT and CDR2 YYEEEE. The CDR3 extends over 12 amino acids. CDR3: CASSVTSGMCTF. CDR3 bases: TGTGCCAGCAGCGTGACTAGCGGGATGTGTACCTTC.

The chain employs TRBV9 and TRBJ2-2; D is ambiguous. Per the germline V gene, CDR1 is SGDLS and CDR2 is YYNGEE. V was cut by 0 bases and J by 1 base, with 10 bases left in between. The CDR3 is made up of 16 amino acids. The CDR3 here is CASSVVGSLNTGELFF. The CDR3 coding sequence is TGTGCCAGCAGCGTAGTTGGTAGCCTGAACACCGGGGAGCTGTTTTTT.

The V and J genes are TRBV20-1 and TRBJ2-5; D is unresolved. The J call may be wrong; the DNA end is better matched by TRBJ2-7. The CDR3 is made up of 12 amino acids. Germline CDR1 reads DFQATT; CDR2 reads SNEGSKA (reference sequence). Here the CDR3 reads CSASDNQYEQYF. In DNA form, the CDR3 reads TGCAGTGCTAGCGACAATCAGTACGAGCAGTACTTC.

The genes are TRBV28 and TRBJ2-3; D perhaps matches TRBD1 (5 bases). The germline V gene encodes CDR1 MDHEN and CDR2 SYDVKM. Trimming pared 3 bases from V and 9 bases from J, leaving 16 bases between. The CDR3 is 14 amino acids. The CDR3 region is CASSFFDQGITQYF. In nucleotides, the CDR3 is TGTGCCAGCAGTTTTTTCGATCAGGGTATAACGCAGTATTTT.

This clonotype was detected ten times or more. The J gene is TRBJ2-7, the V gene TRBV11-2; the D gene is possibly TRBD2 (6 bases). CDR1 SGHAT and CDR2 FQNNGV come from the germline V gene. The CDR3 loop spans 13 amino acids. Deletions cut 6 bases from V and 5 bases from J, with 14 bases between. Here the CDR3 reads CASRLVGGHEQYF. CDR3 coding DNA: TGTGCCAGCAGGCTAGTGGGAGGCCACGAGCAGTACTTC.

The chain joins TRBV19 to TRBJ1-5, with a possible D match to TRBD1 (6 bases). V shed 5 bases and J shed 4 bases, with 12 bases lying between them. The CDR3 covers 14 residues. Germline CDR1 is LNHDA and CDR2 is SQIVND (reference sequence). The CDR3 sequence is CASSDTGPNQPQHF. Written as DNA, the CDR3 is TGTGCCAGTAGTGATACAGGGCCAAATCAGCCCCAGCATTTT.

The V gene is TRBV5-1, the J gene TRBJ2-5, with D possibly TRBD2 on 6 matching bases. V was clipped by 3 bases and J by 5 bases, with 14 bases between them. CDR1 and CDR2 (germline): SGHRS, YFSETQ. The CDR3 consists of 14 residues. As DNA, the CDR3 is TGCGCCAGCAGCTCGGGTAATGGAGGGGAGACCCAGTACTTC. Protein: CASSSGNGGETQYF.

This clonotype was detected only a few times. The chain has TRBV20-1 and TRBJ2-7, with 7 bases fitting TRBD2. Germline loops: CDR1 DFQATT, CDR2 SNEGSKA (reference sequence). V lost 5 bases and J lost 3; bases outside the gene matches: 7. This CDR3 is 13 amino acids long. The DNA for the CDR3 is TGCAGTGCTGGGGGGGAGGCAGGCTACGAGCAGTACTTC. Translating gives CSAGGEAGYEQYF.

This clonotype was detected only a few times. The CDR3 is CASTQRGDETQYF. The CDR3 bases are TGTGCCAGCACCCAAAGGGGAGATGAGACCCAGTACTTC. The chain joins TRBV6-5 to TRBJ2-5; the D call may be TRBD1 or TRBD2 (5 bases each). CDR3 length: 13 amino acids. CDR1 is MNHEY and CDR2 is SVGAGI in the germline V gene. Trimming took off 7 bases at V and 5 bases at J, with 14 bases between the two ends.

The rearrangement links TRBV20-1 to TRBJ2-1; 9 nucleotides match TRBD1. With 1 base clipped from V and 1 base from J, the junction kept 2 bases outside the gene matches. Germline V gene sequence: CDR1 DFQATT, CDR2 SNEGSKA (reference sequence). The CDR3 is 15 residues long. The CDR3: CSARGDRGSYNEQFF. CDR3 bases: TGCAGTGCTAGAGGCGACAGGGGGTCCTACAATGAGCAGTTCTTC.

This clonotype was picked up a small number of times. The J gene is TRBJ1-1, the V gene TRBV5-1; D perhaps matches TRBD1 (6 bases). CDR1 SGHRS and CDR2 YFSETQ come from the germline V gene. The CDR3 contains 15 residues. Trimming took 4 bases from V and 5 from J, leaving 18 bases between them. DNA for the CDR3: TGCGCCAGCAGCACCGCGACAGGAGTTCAAACTGAAGCTTTCTTT. Protein product: CASSTATGVQTEAFF.

This clonotype showed up just a few times. The chain couples TRBV9 to TRBJ2-5; 9 bases align to TRBD2. V shed 3 bases and J 4 bases; nucleotides not matched to a gene: 10. CDR1 and CDR2 (germline): SGDLS, YYNGEE. This CDR3 is 16 amino acids long. The CDR3 reads CASSAREGSIGETQYF. The DNA of the CDR3 is TGTGCCAGCAGCGCGCGGGAGGGGAGTATCGGAGAGACCCAGTACTTC. Full variable domain (rest looked up from reference TRBV9 and TRBJ2-5): DSGVTQTPKHLITATGQRVTLRCSPRSGDLSVYWYQQSLDQGLQFLIQYYNGEERAKGNILERFSAQQFPDLHSELNLSSLELGDSALYFCASSAREGSIGETQYFGPGTRLLVL.